Listed here are 18 T cell receptor beta chains from one sample, sequenced in a study of spatial heterogeneity in lung cancer. Using its own MiXCR run on the 5' RACE reads, TCRdb lists one record per CDR3 protein. The table lists about 11,000 distinct CDR3 sequences, 3.7% of them singletons. Time point in this sample: sample taken at primary tumor resection. The sequenced sample was PBMCs, obtained at surgery. The receptors originated from a female donor with early-stage non-small cell lung cancer.

This clonotype came up many times. V usage is TRBV7-2 and J usage is TRBJ2-1; possible D gene TRBD2, 6 bases. Deletions cut 0 bases from V and 10 bases from J, with 13 bases between. This CDR3 spans 14 amino acids. Per the germline V gene, CDR1 is SGHTA and CDR2 is FQGNSA. CDR3 sequence reads: CASSLAGEVVEQFF. Written as DNA, the CDR3 is TGTGCCAGCAGCTTAGCGGGGGAGGTCGTAGAGCAGTTCTTC. The full variable domain, its missing parts supplied by reference TRBV7-2 and TRBJ2-1, is GAGVSQSPSNKVTEKGKDVELRCDPISGHTALYWYRQSLGQGLEFLIYFQGNSAPDKSGLPSDRFSAERTGGSVSTLTIQRTQQEDSAVYLCASSLAGEVVEQFFGPGTRLTVL.

This clonotype was seen a handful of times. The chain links TRBV29-1 to TRBJ1-2, with D unclear. Germline CDR1 SQVTM, CDR2 ANQGSEA. Trimming removed 4 bases from V and 0 bases from J, with 6 bases in between. The CDR3 covers 12 residues. CDR3 bases: TGCAGCGTTGTGTTGGCTAACTATGGCTACACCTTC. Protein product: CSVVLANYGYTF.

At least ten counts were recorded for this clonotype. V gene TRBV5-1 combines with J gene TRBJ2-3; unclear D gene. This CDR3 comprises 17 residues. V dropped 4 bases and J dropped 0 bases, with 18 bases sitting between them. Germline V CDR1 and CDR2: SGHRS, YFSETQ. The CDR3 DNA is TGCGCCAGCAGCGTAACAGTGACGCTTACTAGCACAGATACGCAGTATTTT. Protein: CASSVTVTLTSTDTQYF.

This clonotype showed up many times. This chain uses TRBV11-1 with TRBJ2-2, with 11 bases fitting TRBD1. CDR3 length: 15 residues. Trimming at V came to 5 bases and at J to 5 bases, leaving 4 bases not matched to a gene. Germline V gene lookup returns CDR1 SGHAT and CDR2 FQDESV (reference sequence). The CDR3 sequence: CASSPRDRGTGELFF. The CDR3 DNA reads TGTGCCAGCAGCCCTAGGGACAGGGGGACCGGGGAGCTGTTTTTT.

This clonotype showed up many times. The J gene is TRBJ2-1, the V gene TRBV27; 10 positions agree with TRBD2. Losses at the gene ends were 5 bases for V and 2 bases for J; bases not matched to a gene: 3. CDR3 length equals 15 residues. Germline lookup yields CDR1 MNHEY and CDR2 SMNVEV (reference sequence). CDR3 sequence: CASSQTSGAYNEQFF. As DNA, the CDR3 is TGTGCCAGCAGTCAAACTAGCGGGGCCTACAATGAGCAGTTCTTC.

This clonotype was seen many times. This chain uses TRBV6-6 with TRBJ1-5; a possible D gene is TRBD1 (5 bases). Germline V gene data show CDR1 as MNHNY and CDR2 as SVGAGI (reference sequence). The V gene lost 7 bases and the J gene lost 4 bases, with 14 bases spanning the gap. This CDR3 region has 14 residues. The CDR3 loop reads CASNPGPRNQPQHF. Here the CDR3 DNA reads TGTGCCAGCAACCCGGGACCGAGAAATCAGCCCCAGCATTTT.

CDR3 coding DNA: TGTGCCAGCAGCTTAGCGAGTGGGACAGATGGCTACACCTTC. It codes for CASSLASGTDGYTF. The chain couples TRBV7-8 to TRBJ1-2; 7 bases are shared with TRBD1. The ends lost 0 bases at V and 6 bases at J; junction bases unmatched: 4. The CDR3 extends over 14 amino acids. In germline, CDR1 is SGHVS, CDR2 FQNEAQ.

This clonotype was recorded at least ten times. This chain uses TRBV5-6 with TRBJ2-7; the match to TRBD2 covers 11 bases. The CDR3 length is 16 residues. CDR1 and CDR2 (germline): SGHDT, YYEEEE. V lost 3 bases to trimming and J lost 3 bases; unmatched junction nucleotides: 8. CDR3 DNA sequence: TGTGCCAGCAGCTCGGAGGGACTAGCGGCCAACTACGAGCAGTACTTC. Protein product: CASSSEGLAANYEQYF.

The V gene is TRBV20-1, the J gene TRBJ1-2; unclear D gene. CDR1 and CDR2 (germline): DFQATT, SNEGSKA (reference sequence). Trimming took 3 bases from V and 12 from J, leaving 17 bases between them. There are 12 residues in the CDR3. CDR3 residues: CSASPLPGKHTF. In DNA, the CDR3 is TGCAGTGCTAGTCCCCTCCCCGGGAAGCACACCTTC.

This clonotype was observed many times. V and J are TRBV6-2 or TRBV6-3 and TRBJ2-1; weak D call: TRBD1 (5 bases). V lost 2 bases and J lost 1, with 12 bases in between. CDR1 is MNHEY and CDR2 is SVGEGT in the germline V gene. The CDR3 contains 16 residues. In DNA, the CDR3 is TGTGCCAGCAGTTACCCCGACAGTCTATCCTACAATGAGCAGTTCTTC. This codes for CASSYPDSLSYNEQFF.

In its sample, this clonotype was seen many times. V usage is TRBV2 and J usage is TRBJ2-3; 12 bases are shared with TRBD2. The CDR3 is 18 residues long. In germline, CDR1 is SNHLY, CDR2 FYNNEI. With V trimmed by 2 bases and J by 2 bases, 8 bases remained unmatched. The CDR3: CASSERGLAGTLTDTQYF. CDR3 nucleotides: TGTGCCAGCAGTGAACGCGGACTAGCGGGGACTCTCACAGATACGCAGTATTTT.

This clonotype was seen ten or more times. The chain has TRBV7-2 and TRBJ2-2; the match to TRBD1 covers 9 bases. This CDR3 contains 15 residues. Germline trimming cut 4 bases from V and 5 bases from J; bases unmatched to any gene: 5. The V gene's germline CDR1 is SGHTA and CDR2 FQGNSA. The CDR3 reads CASSSGTGMTGELFF. In DNA, the CDR3 is TGTGCCAGCAGCTCCGGGACAGGGATGACCGGGGAGCTGTTTTTT.

This clonotype was recorded many times. The V and J genes are TRBV4-2 and TRBJ2-2; no firm D call. Trimming pared 0 bases from V and 3 bases from J, leaving 11 bases between. The germline V gene has CDR1 LGHNA and CDR2 YNFKEQ. The CDR3 runs 16 residues. CDR3 DNA sequence: TGTGCCAGCAGCCAAGATGGAGACTCCTACACCGGGGAGCTGTTTTTT. Encoded protein: CASSQDGDSYTGELFF.

This clonotype was found many times. The V call is TRBV28, the J call TRBJ2-4; the match to TRBD1 covers 9 bases. V shed 5 bases, J shed 6 bases, and the junction held 8 bases outside the gene matches. The CDR3 has 15 amino acids. CDR1 and CDR2 (germline): MDHEN, SYDVKM. The CDR3 here is CASSHYRGRVNIQYF. The CDR3 DNA reads as TGTGCCAGCAGTCATTACAGGGGGCGGGTAAACATTCAGTACTTC.

This clonotype occurred many times. The chain couples TRBV20-1 to TRBJ2-7; 15 nucleotides line up with TRBD2. In germline, CDR1 is DFQATT, CDR2 SNEGSKA (reference sequence). The CDR3 contains 14 residues. The junction had 4 bases not matched to a gene; V was cut back by 5 bases and J by 5 bases. CDR3 residues: CSAWTSGRADEQYF. The CDR3 region has the DNA TGCAGTGCTTGGACTAGCGGGAGGGCCGACGAGCAGTACTTC.

This clonotype was recorded at least ten times. This chain links TRBV20-1 with TRBJ1-1; tentatively, D is TRBD1 (5 bases). Trimming left V 2 bases short and J 1 base short, with 8 bases between. The length of the CDR3 is 13 residues. Germline V lookup: CDR1 DFQATT, CDR2 SNEGSKA (reference sequence). The CDR3 here is CSARSTGNTEAFF. CDR3 DNA: TGCAGTGCTAGATCCACAGGGAACACTGAAGCTTTCTTT.

This clonotype ranks as large (0.1 to 1%). The chain has TRBV6-5 and TRBJ2-3; D is ambiguous. Germline loops: CDR1 MNHEY, CDR2 SVGAGI. This CDR3 spans 13 amino acids. Trimming took off 0 bases at V and 5 bases at J, with 6 bases between the two ends. This CDR3 is CASSYSTKDTQYF. CDR3 coding DNA: TGTGCCAGCAGTTACTCGACAAAAGATACGCAGTATTTT.

This clonotype has at least ten counts. The rearrangement joins TRBV6-5 to TRBJ2-7; 10 bases match TRBD1. Germline V CDR1 and CDR2: MNHEY, SVGAGI. The junction had 5 bases not matched to a gene; V was cut back by 4 bases and J by 2 bases. The CDR3 totals 15 residues. In DNA form, the CDR3 reads TGTGCCAGCAGTTTCAGGGGACAGGGGACCTACGAGCAGTACTTC. As protein: CASSFRGQGTYEQYF.